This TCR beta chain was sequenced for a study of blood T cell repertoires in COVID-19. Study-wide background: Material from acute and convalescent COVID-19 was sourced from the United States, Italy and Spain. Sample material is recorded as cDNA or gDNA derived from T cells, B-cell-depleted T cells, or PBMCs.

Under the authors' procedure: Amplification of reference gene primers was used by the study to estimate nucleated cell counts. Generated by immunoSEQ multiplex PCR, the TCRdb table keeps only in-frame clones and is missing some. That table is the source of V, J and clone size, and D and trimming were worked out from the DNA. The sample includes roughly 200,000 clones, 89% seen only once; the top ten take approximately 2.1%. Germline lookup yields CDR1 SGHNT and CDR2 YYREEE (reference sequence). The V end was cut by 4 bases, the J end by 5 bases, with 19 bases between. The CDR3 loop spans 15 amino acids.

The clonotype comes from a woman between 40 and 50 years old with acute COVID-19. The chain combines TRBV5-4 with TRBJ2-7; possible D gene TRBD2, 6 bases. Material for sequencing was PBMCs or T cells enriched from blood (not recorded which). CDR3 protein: CASSTPGREYHEQYF. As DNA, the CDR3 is TGTGCCAGCAGCACCCCAGGACGGGAGTATCACGAGCAGTACTTC. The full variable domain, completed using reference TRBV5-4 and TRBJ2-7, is ETGVTQSPTHLIKTRGQQVTLRCSSQSGHNTVSWYQQALGQGPQFIFQYYREEENGRGNFPPRFSGLQFPNYSSELNVNALELDDSALYLCASSTPGREYHEQYFGPGTRLTVT.